Presented here are 26 T cell receptor beta chains from one specimen sequenced in a study of blood T cell repertoires in COVID-19. Profiling relied on immunoSEQ multiplex PCR, and the TCRdb table lists in-frame clones only, not all of them. The table shows 200,000 to 300,000 clones, with around 86% occurring only once. The sample taken for sequencing was peripheral blood. The receptor set was obtained from a woman aged 40 to 50 who had recovered from COVID-19.

The V gene is TRBV9, the J gene TRBJ1-6, with TRBD1 as a possible D gene (5 bases). The germline CDR1 and CDR2 sequences are SGDLS and YYNGEE. This CDR3 contains 15 residues. V was trimmed by 4 bases and J by 10 bases, leaving 18 bases between them. The CDR3 protein is CASSPQVGGNSPLHF. The DNA for the CDR3 is TGTGCCAGCAGCCCCCAGGTTGGGGGGAACTCACCCCTCCACTTT.

The chain links TRBV4-2 to TRBJ2-3; D possibly corresponds to TRBD2 (6 bases). The CDR3 sequence is 15 residues long. V was clipped by 1 base and J by 3 bases, with 11 bases between them. Germline V gene data show CDR1 as LGHNA and CDR2 as YNFKEQ. CDR3 nucleotides: TGTGCCAGCAGCCAAGGGACTACGGCAACAGATACGCAGTATTTT. Translation gives CASSQGTTATDTQYF.

V and J are TRBV9 and TRBJ2-7, with D tentatively TRBD2 (6 bases). Trimming pared 0 bases from V and 5 bases from J, leaving 15 bases between. From germline, CDR1 is SGDLS and CDR2 YYNGEE. The CDR3 is made up of 15 amino acids. CDR3 sequence reads: CASSVADGSWNEQYF. The CDR3, as DNA: TGTGCCAGCAGCGTAGCTGACGGGAGTTGGAACGAGCAGTACTTC.

The V gene is TRBV9, the J gene TRBJ2-3; the D gene is possibly TRBD2 (7 bases). Trimming removed 3 bases from V and 3 bases from J, with 14 bases in between. The germline V gene has CDR1 SGDLS and CDR2 YYNGEE. The CDR3 contains 15 residues. CDR3 protein: CASSAAQGGTDTQYF. The CDR3 region has the DNA TGTGCCAGCAGCGCAGCACAGGGAGGGACAGATACGCAGTATTTT.

This rearrangement joins TRBV13 to TRBJ2-5, with D possibly being TRBD2 (5 bases). Germline CDR1 PRHDT, CDR2 FYEKMQ (reference sequence). The CDR3 spans 14 residues. The V and J ends lost 5 bases and 8 bases respectively, with 18 bases between them. The CDR3 nucleotides read TGTGCCAGCAGCCCATCGCGGAGCGCGGGCACCCAGTACTTC. Translating gives CASSPSRSAGTQYF. Full variable domain (rest looked up from reference TRBV13 and TRBJ2-5): AAGVIQSPRHLIKEKRETATLKCYPIPRHDTVYWYQQGPGQDPQFLISFYEKMQSDKGSIPDRFSAQQFSDYHSELNMSSLELGDSALYFCASSPSRSAGTQYFGPGTRLLVL.

This chain joins TRBV5-1 and TRBJ1-4, with 7 bases that match TRBD1. Looked up from germline, CDR1 is SGHRS and CDR2 is YFSETQ. The CDR3 spans 16 residues. V shed 4 bases and J 5 bases; nucleotides not matched to a gene: 11. The CDR3 sequence: CASSPARDSQNEKLFF. The CDR3 coding sequence is TGCGCCAGCAGCCCCGCTAGGGACAGCCAGAATGAAAAACTGTTTTTT.

This chain joins TRBV19 and TRBJ1-1, with TRBD1 as a possible D gene (5 bases). Deletions cut 0 bases from V and 7 bases from J, with 9 bases between. Germline assignment: CDR1 LNHDA and CDR2 SQIVND (reference sequence). This CDR3 is built from 13 residues. This chain's CDR3 is CASSIEDRLEAFF. The CDR3 bases are TGTGCCAGTAGTATAGAAGACAGACTTGAAGCTTTCTTT.

V is TRBV7-2 and J is TRBJ2-5; 8 bases match TRBD1. This CDR3 contains 14 residues. The ends lost 5 bases at V and 4 bases at J; junction bases unmatched: 6. Germline CDR1 is SGHTA and CDR2 is FQGNSA. CDR3 amino acids: CASSPWTGPETQYF. The CDR3 DNA reads as TGTGCCAGCAGCCCCTGGACAGGGCCAGAGACCCAGTACTTC.

This chain joins TRBV2 and TRBJ2-3; no definite D call. Germline V gives CDR1 SNHLY, CDR2 FYNNEI. This CDR3 is 12 amino acids long. V gave up 6 bases and J gave up 6 bases, with 10 bases separating them. The CDR3 DNA sequence: TGTGCCAGCAGCGTCTATTCGGATACGCAGTATTTT. Protein: CASSVYSDTQYF.

The chain employs TRBV19 and TRBJ2-6, with D perhaps TRBD1 (5 bases). The CDR3 contains 14 residues. V shed 1 base and J shed 4 bases, with 5 bases lying between them. Per the germline V gene, CDR1 is LNHDA and CDR2 is SQIVND (reference sequence). For the CDR3, the DNA is TGTGCCAGTAGTATAGGGGGCGGGGCCAACGTCCTGACTTTC. It encodes CASSIGGGANVLTF.

Of note for this clone: Other nucleotide sequences from this sample produce the same CDR3. This chain connects TRBV5-1 to TRBJ2-3, with D tentatively TRBD2 (5 bases). The CDR3 length is 14 residues. With 0 bases removed from V and 4 bases from J, the gap between germline ends came to 9 bases. The germline gives CDR1 SGHRS, CDR2 YFSETQ. CDR3 DNA sequence: TGCGCCAGCAGCTTGGATGGGAGCGCAGATACGCAGTATTTT. This encodes CASSLDGSADTQYF. The complete variable domain, with remaining parts taken from reference TRBV5-1 and TRBJ2-3, reads KAGVTQTPRYLIKTRGQQVTLSCSPISGHRSVSWYQQTPGQGLQFLFEYFSETQRNKGNFPGRFSGRQFSNSRSEMNVSTLELGDSALYLCASSLDGSADTQYFGPGTRLTVL.

This chain joins TRBV30 and TRBJ1-2; D unclear. This CDR3 has 13 amino acids. Trimming left V 0 bases short and J 4 bases short, with 9 bases between. Germline-derived CDR1 and CDR2 are GTSNPN and SVGIG (reference sequence). Written as DNA, the CDR3 is TGTGCCTGGAGTGTCAGTTCTGTCTATGGCTACACCTTC. Residues: CAWSVSSVYGYTF.

The V gene is TRBV5-1, the J gene TRBJ2-7, with TRBD2 identical over 9 bases. This CDR3 comprises 16 residues. The germline CDR1 and CDR2 sequences are SGHRS and YFSETQ. The V segment lost 0 bases and the J segment 5 bases; nucleotides outside the gene matches: 9. The CDR3 reads CASSLALGGGADEQYF. The CDR3 DNA sequence: TGCGCCAGCAGCTTGGCCTTAGGCGGGGGGGCAGACGAGCAGTACTTC. Using reference TRBV5-1 and TRBJ2-7 for the parts outside the CDR3, the full variable domain is KAGVTQTPRYLIKTRGQQVTLSCSPISGHRSVSWYQQTPGQGLQFLFEYFSETQRNKGNFPGRFSGRQFSNSRSEMNVSTLELGDSALYLCASSLALGGGADEQYFGPGTRLTVT.

This chain joins TRBV5-8 and TRBJ2-5; 13 nucleotides align to TRBD2. CDR3 length: 16 residues. CDR1 is SGHTS, CDR2 YDEGEE, per germline. V dropped 4 bases and J dropped 5; count of bases not matched to a gene: 8. The CDR3 reads CASSTRTSGGSETQYF. The CDR3 nucleotides are TGTGCCAGCAGCACTCGGACTAGCGGGGGTTCGGAGACCCAGTACTTC. The variable domain in full, completed from reference TRBV5-8 and TRBJ2-5, reads EAGVTQSPTHLIKTRGQQATLRCSPISGHTSVYWYQQALGLGLQFLLWYDEGEERNRGNFPPRFSGRQFPNYSSELNVNALELEDSALYLCASSTRTSGGSETQYFGPGTRLLVL.

This clone has a handful of counts. The chain carries TRBV6-6 and TRBJ2-1, with 11 bases identical to TRBD1. Germline values: CDR1 MNHNY, CDR2 SVGAGI (reference sequence). This CDR3 contains 17 residues. J lost 7 bases, V lost 5 bases, and 13 bases had no gene match. CDR3 in amino acids: CASSPDRGHGGLNEQFF. As DNA, the CDR3 is TGTGCCAGCAGTCCGGACAGGGGGCACGGAGGTTTGAATGAGCAGTTCTTC.

The V and J genes are TRBV30 and TRBJ1-5; 9 bases are a match to TRBD1. The CDR3 runs to 14 residues. The germline CDR1 and CDR2 sequences are GTSNPN and SVGIG (reference sequence). The V gene end was trimmed by 0 bases and the J gene end by 5 bases; junction bases not matched to a gene: 2. CDR3 sequence reads: CAWSVGQGYQPQHF. CDR3 DNA sequence: TGTGCCTGGAGTGTGGGACAGGGCTATCAGCCCCAGCATTTT.

This clone was seen once. The chain couples TRBV2 to TRBJ1-1; D is perhaps TRBD1 (5 bases). Germline-derived CDR1 and CDR2 are SNHLY and FYNNEI. The germline V and J ends were trimmed by 8 bases and 5 bases, with 18 bases remaining between them. This CDR3 is built from 14 residues. CDR3 loop: CASWSGGGETEAFF. CDR3 in DNA: TGTGCCAGCTGGAGTGGGGGGGGAGAGACTGAAGCTTTCTTT.

The chain couples TRBV6-6 to TRBJ1-5; D remains ambiguous. The CDR3 sequence is 13 residues long. The germline V gene encodes CDR1 MNHNY and CDR2 SVGAGI (reference sequence). V was trimmed by 6 bases and J by 0 bases, leaving 6 bases between them. The CDR3 is CASRRDSNQPQHF. Here the CDR3 DNA reads TGTGCCAGCAGGAGGGATAGCAATCAGCCCCAGCATTTT.

The rearrangement joins TRBV11-3 to TRBJ2-3; D ambiguous. This CDR3 has 14 residues. CDR1 SGHNT and CDR2 YENEEA come from the germline V gene. With 0 bases removed from V and 1 base from J, the gap between germline ends came to 5 bases. The CDR3 DNA follows: TGTGCCAGCAGCTTAGACCTAGGCACAGATACGCAGTATTTT. The encoded protein is CASSLDLGTDTQYF. Full variable domain (remainder filled in from reference TRBV11-3 and TRBJ2-3): EAGVVQSPRYKIIEKKQPVAFWCNPISGHNTLYWYLQNLGQGPELLIRYENEEAVDDSQLPKDRFSAERLKGVDSTLKIQPAELGDSAVYLCASSLDLGTDTQYFGPGTRLTVL.

The J gene is TRBJ2-7, the V gene TRBV6-1, with D perhaps TRBD1 (5 bases). The germline gives CDR1 MNHNS, CDR2 SASEGT. There are 15 residues in the CDR3. V was pared by 1 base and J by 2 bases, with 12 bases between. This CDR3 reads CASSEGRAIPYEQYF. The CDR3 DNA is TGTGCCAGCAGTGAAGGCAGGGCGATCCCCTACGAGCAGTACTTC.

In regard to this clone: Relative to the germline gene, one junction end is altered; a read error may explain this. The rearrangement uses TRBV4-1 and TRBJ1-5, with D possibly TRBD1 on 5 matching bases. Germline V CDR1 and CDR2: MGHRA, YSYEKL. There are 17 residues in the CDR3. CDR3 bases: TGCGCCAGCGGCCATTATGCAGGGCCCCGTGGCAATCAGCCCCAGCATTTT. It yields the protein CASGHYAGPRGNQPQHF.

The chain is built from TRBV5-8 and TRBJ2-1; 7 bases match TRBD2. The CDR3 spans 15 residues. In germline, CDR1 is SGHTS, CDR2 YDEGEE. J was trimmed by 0 bases and V by 3 bases; bases with no gene match: 3. The CDR3 nucleotides read TGTGCCAGCAGCTGGGGGGGGACCTCCTACAATGAGCAGTTCTTC. Amino acids: CASSWGGTSYNEQFF.

This clone was found once. V and J are TRBV5-1 and TRBJ2-1, with 12 bases lining up with TRBD2. This CDR3 region has 16 residues. Germline V gene lookup returns CDR1 SGHRS and CDR2 YFSETQ. V gave up 1 base and J gave up 13 bases; unmatched junction bases: 12. DNA of the CDR3: TGCGCCAGCAGCTTGCCCCTAGCGGGGGGGCCGGCTCGTCAGTTCTTC. Translating it yields CASSLPLAGGPARQFF.

The genes are TRBV27 and TRBJ1-2; 10 bases line up with TRBD1. Trimming removed 5 bases from V and 8 bases from J; junction bases left unmatched: 8. Germline-derived CDR1 and CDR2 are MNHEY and SMNVEV (reference sequence). CDR3 length: 14 residues. CDR3 DNA: TGTGCCAGCAGTCCGGGACAGGGGTCCCTCGGCTACACCTTC. It is translated as CASSPGQGSLGYTF.

The V call is TRBV29-1, the J call TRBJ2-3, with a possible D match to TRBD1 (5 bases). This CDR3 spans 15 amino acids. The V gene lost 4 bases and the J gene lost 7 bases, with 21 bases spanning the gap. The germline gives CDR1 SQVTM, CDR2 ANQGSEA. This CDR3 is CSVGLPSKPGNTQYF. CDR3 bases: TGCAGCGTTGGACTGCCAAGTAAACCAGGGAATACGCAGTATTTT.

The J gene is TRBJ2-2, the V gene TRBV6-2 or TRBV6-3; D gene uncertain. Germline V gene lookup returns CDR1 MNHEY and CDR2 SVGEGT. V lost 2 bases to trimming and J lost 4 bases, with 8 bases between them. This CDR3 is 14 amino acids long. CDR3 sequence: CASSYGLTTGELFF. The CDR3 DNA follows: TGTGCCAGCAGTTACGGGCTGACCACCGGGGAGCTGTTTTTT.